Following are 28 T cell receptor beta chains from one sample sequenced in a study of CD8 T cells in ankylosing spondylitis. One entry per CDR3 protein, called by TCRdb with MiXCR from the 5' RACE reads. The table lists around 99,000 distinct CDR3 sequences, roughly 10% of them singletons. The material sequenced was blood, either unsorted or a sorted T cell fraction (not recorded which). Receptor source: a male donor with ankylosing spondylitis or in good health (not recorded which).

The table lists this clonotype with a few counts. The CDR3 nucleotides are TGTGCCAGCAGCTTAGAATCCGAGACAGGGAATTACGAGCAGTACTTC. Translated, it gives CASSLESETGNYEQYF. The rearrangement joins TRBV7-2 to TRBJ2-7; 7 nucleotides agree with TRBD1. The CDR3 loop spans 16 amino acids. Trimming took 1 base from V and 4 from J; bases not matched to a gene: 10. CDR1 is SGHTA and CDR2 is FQGNSA in the germline V gene.

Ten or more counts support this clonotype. CDR3 residues: CSVEPPYQGRERYGYTF. The CDR3 DNA reads as TGCAGCGTTGAACCGCCCTACCAGGGTAGAGAACGCTATGGCTACACCTTC. This chain links TRBV29-1 with TRBJ1-2, with D perhaps TRBD1 (5 bases). The V end lost 2 bases, the J end lost 4 bases, and 23 bases lay between the germline ends. The CDR3 is 17 amino acids. Germline V CDR1 and CDR2: SQVTM, ANQGSEA.

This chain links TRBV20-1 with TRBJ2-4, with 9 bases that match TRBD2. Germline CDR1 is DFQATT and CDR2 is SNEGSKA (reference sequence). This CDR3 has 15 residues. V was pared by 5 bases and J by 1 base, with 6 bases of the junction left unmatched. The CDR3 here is CSARGGEAAKNIQYF. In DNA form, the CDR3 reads TGCAGTGCTCGCGGGGGGGAGGCCGCCAAAAACATTCAGTACTTC.

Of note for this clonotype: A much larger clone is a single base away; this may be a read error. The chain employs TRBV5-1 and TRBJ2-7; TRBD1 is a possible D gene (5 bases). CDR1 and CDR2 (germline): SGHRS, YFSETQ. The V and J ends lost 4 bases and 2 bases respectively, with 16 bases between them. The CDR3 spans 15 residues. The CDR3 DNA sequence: TGCGCCAGCAGCCGCGGACACGGCCCCCCCTACGAGCAGTACTTC. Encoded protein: CASSRGHGPPYEQYF.

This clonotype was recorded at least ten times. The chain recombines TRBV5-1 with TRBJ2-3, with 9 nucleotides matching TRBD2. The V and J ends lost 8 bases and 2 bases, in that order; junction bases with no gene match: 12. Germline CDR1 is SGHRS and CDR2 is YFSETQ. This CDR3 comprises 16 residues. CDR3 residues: CASKHGTSRTTDTQYF. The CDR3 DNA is TGCGCCAGTAAACACGGGACTAGCAGAACCACAGATACGCAGTATTTT.

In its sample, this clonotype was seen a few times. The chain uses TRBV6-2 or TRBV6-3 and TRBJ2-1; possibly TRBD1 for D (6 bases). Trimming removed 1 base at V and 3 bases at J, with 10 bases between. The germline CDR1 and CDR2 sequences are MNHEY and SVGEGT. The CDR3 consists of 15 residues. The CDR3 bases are TGTGCCAGCAGTTACTTGGGACACCGCTACAATGAGCAGTTCTTC. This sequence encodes CASSYLGHRYNEQFF.

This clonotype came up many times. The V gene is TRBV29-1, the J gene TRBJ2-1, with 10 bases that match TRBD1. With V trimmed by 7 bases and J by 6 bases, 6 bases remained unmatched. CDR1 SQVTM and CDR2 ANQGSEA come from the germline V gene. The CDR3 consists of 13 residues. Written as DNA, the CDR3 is TGCAGCGCCGGGACAGGGGCTTCCAATGAGCAGTTCTTC. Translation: CSAGTGASNEQFF.

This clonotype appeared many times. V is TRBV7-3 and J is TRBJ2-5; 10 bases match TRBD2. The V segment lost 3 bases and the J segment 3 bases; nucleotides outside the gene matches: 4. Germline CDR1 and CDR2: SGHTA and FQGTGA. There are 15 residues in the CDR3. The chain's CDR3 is CASSFRLAGKETQYF. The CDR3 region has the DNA TGTGCCAGCAGCTTCCGACTAGCGGGCAAAGAGACCCAGTACTTC. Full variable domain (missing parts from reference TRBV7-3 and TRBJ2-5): GAGVSQTPSNKVTEKGKYVELRCDPISGHTALYWYRQSLGQGPEFLIYFQGTGAADDSGLPNDRFFAVRPEGSVSTLKIQRTERGDSAVYLCASSFRLAGKETQYFGPGTRLLVL.

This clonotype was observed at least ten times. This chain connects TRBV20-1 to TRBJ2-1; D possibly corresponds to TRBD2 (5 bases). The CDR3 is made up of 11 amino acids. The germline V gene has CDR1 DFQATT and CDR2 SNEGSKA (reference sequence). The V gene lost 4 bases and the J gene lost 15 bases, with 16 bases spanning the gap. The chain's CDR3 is CSAKGPGEWFF. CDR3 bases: TGCAGTGCTAAGGGCCCCGGGGAATGGTTCTTC.

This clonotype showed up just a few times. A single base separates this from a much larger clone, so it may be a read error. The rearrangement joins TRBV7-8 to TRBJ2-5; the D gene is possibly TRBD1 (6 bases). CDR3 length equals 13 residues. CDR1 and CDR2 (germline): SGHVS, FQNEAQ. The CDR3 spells CAGSFTGLETQYF. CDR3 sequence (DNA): TGTGCCGGCAGCTTCACAGGGCTGGAGACCCAGTACTTC.

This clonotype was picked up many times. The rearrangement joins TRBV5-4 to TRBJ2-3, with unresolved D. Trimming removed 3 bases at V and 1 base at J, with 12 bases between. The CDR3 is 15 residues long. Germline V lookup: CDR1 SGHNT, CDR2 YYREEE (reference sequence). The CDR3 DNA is TGTGCCAGCAGCTCCACCTCAGTCGGCACAGATACGCAGTATTTT. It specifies CASSSTSVGTDTQYF.

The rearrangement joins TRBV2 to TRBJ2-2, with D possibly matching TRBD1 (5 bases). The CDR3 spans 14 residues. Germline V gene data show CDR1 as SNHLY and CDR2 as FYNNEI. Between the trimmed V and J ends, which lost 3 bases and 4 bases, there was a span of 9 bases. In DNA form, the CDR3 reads TGTGCCAGCAGTGAGGATAGGGGCACCGGGGAGCTGTTTTTT. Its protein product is CASSEDRGTGELFF.

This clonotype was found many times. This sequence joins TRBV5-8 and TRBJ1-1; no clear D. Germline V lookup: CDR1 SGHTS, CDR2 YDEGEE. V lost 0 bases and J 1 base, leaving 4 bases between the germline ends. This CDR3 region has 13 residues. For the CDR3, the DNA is TGTGCCAGCAGCTTGGACAGGAACACTGAAGCTTTCTTT. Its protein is CASSLDRNTEAFF.

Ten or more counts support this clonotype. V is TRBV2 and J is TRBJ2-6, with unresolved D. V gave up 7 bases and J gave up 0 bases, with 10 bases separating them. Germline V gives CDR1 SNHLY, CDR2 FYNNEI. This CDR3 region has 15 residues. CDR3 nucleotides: TGTGCCAGCAAGAGGAGTCCCTCTGGGGCCAACGTCCTGACTTTC. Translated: CASKRSPSGANVLTF.

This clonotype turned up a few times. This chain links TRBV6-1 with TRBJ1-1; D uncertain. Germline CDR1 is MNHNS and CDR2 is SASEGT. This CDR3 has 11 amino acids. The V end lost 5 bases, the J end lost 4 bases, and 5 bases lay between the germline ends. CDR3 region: CASSTITEAFF. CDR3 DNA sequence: TGTGCCAGCAGTACAATCACTGAAGCTTTCTTT.

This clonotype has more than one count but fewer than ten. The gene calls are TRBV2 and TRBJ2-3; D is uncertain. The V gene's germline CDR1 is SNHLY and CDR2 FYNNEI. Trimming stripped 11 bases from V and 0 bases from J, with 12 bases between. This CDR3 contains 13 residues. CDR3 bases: TGTGCCGCCAAGTGGTATAGCACAGATACGCAGTATTTT. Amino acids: CAAKWYSTDTQYF.

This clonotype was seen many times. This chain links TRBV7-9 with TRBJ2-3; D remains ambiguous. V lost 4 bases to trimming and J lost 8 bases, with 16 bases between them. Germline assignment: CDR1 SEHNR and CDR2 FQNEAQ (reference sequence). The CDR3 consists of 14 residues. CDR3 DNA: TGTGCCAGCAGCTCCTCGGCTATTGAGCTTACGCAGTATTTT. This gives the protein CASSSSAIELTQYF.

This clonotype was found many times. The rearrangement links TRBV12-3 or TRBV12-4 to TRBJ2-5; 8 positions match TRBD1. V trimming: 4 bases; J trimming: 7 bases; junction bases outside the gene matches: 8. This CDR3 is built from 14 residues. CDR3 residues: CASSSHGQGGTQYF. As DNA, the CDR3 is TGTGCCAGCAGTTCCCACGGACAGGGCGGGACCCAGTACTTC.

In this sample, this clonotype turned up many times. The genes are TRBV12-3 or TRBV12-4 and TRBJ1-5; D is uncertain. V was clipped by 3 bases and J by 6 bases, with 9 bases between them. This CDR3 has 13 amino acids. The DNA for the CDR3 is TGTGCCAGCAGTTTCGGAGCACTTCAGCCCCAGCATTTT. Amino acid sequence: CASSFGALQPQHF.

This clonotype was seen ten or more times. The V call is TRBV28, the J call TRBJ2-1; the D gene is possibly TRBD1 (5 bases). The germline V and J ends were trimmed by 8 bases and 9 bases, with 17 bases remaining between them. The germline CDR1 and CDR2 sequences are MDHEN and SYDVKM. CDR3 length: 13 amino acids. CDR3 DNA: TGTGCCAGCTTGACAGAATCTAGGGGTGAGCAGTTCTTC. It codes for CASLTESRGEQFF.

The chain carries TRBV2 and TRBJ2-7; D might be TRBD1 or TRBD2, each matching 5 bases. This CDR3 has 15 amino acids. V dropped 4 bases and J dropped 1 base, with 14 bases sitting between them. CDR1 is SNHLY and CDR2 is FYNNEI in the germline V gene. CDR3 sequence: CASSGSGTGSYEQYF. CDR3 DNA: TGTGCCAGCAGTGGTTCGGGGACCGGTTCCTACGAGCAGTACTTC.

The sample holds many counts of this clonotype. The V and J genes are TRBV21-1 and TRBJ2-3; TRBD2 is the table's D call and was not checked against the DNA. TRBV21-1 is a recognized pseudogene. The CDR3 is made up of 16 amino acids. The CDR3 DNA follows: TGTGCCAGCAGCCCCAGACTAGCAGTCAGCACAGATACGCAGTATTTT. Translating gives CASSPRLAVSTDTQYF.

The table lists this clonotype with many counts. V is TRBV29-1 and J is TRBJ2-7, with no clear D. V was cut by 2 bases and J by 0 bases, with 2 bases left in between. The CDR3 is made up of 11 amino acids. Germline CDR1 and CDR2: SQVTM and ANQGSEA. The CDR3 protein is CSVEYSYEQYF. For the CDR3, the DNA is TGCAGCGTTGAATACTCCTACGAGCAGTACTTC.

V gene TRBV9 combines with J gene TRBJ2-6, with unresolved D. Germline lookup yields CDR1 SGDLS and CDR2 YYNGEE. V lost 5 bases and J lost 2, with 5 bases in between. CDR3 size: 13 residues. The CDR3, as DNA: TGTGCCAGCAGTGTGACTGGGGCCAACGTCCTGACTTTC. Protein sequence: CASSVTGANVLTF.

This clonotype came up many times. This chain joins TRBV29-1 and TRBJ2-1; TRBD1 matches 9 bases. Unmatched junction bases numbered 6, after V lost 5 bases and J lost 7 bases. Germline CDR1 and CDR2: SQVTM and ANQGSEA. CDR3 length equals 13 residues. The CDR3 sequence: CSVIQGARNEQFF. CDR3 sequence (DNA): TGCAGCGTTATACAGGGGGCGAGGAATGAGCAGTTCTTC.

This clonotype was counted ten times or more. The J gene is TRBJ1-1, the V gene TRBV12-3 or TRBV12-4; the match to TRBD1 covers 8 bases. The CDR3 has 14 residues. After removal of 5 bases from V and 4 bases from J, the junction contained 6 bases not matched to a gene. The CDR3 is CASSLGQGSTEAFF. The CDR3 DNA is TGTGCCAGCAGTCTCGGACAGGGAAGCACTGAAGCTTTCTTT.

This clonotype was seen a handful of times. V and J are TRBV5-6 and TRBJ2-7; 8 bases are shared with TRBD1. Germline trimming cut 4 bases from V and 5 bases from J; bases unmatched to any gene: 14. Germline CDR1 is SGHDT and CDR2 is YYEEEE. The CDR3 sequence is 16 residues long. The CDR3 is CASSRDTFGTGHEQYF. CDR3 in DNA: TGTGCCAGCAGCCGGGACACTTTCGGGACAGGTCACGAGCAGTACTTC. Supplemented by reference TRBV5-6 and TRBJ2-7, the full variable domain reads DAGVTQSPTHLIKTRGQQVTLRCSPKSGHDTVSWYQQALGQGPQFIFQYYEEEERQRGNFPDRFSGHQFPNYSSELNVNALLLGDSALYLCASSRDTFGTGHEQYFGPGTRLTVT.

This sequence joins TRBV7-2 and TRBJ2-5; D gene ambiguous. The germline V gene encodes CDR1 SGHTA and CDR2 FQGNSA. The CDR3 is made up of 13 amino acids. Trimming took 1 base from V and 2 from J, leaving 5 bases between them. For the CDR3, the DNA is TGTGCCAGCAGCTTAGAGATTCAAGAGACCCAGTACTTC. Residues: CASSLEIQETQYF. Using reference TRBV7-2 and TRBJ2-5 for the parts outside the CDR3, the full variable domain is GAGVSQSPSNKVTEKGKDVELRCDPISGHTALYWYRQSLGQGLEFLIYFQGNSAPDKSGLPSDRFSAERTGGSVSTLTIQRTQQEDSAVYLCASSLEIQETQYFGPGTRLLVL.